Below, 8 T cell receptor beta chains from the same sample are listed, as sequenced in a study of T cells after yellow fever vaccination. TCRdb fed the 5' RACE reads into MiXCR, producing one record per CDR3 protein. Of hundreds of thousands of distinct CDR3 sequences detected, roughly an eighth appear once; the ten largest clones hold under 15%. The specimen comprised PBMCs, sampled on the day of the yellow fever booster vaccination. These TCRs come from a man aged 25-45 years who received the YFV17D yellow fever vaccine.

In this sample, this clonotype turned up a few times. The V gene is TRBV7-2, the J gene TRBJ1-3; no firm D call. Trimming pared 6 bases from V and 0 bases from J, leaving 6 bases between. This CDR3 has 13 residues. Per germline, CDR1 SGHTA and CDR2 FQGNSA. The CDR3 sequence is CASSVLSGNTIYF. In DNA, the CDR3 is TGTGCCAGCAGTGTGCTCTCTGGAAACACCATATATTTT.

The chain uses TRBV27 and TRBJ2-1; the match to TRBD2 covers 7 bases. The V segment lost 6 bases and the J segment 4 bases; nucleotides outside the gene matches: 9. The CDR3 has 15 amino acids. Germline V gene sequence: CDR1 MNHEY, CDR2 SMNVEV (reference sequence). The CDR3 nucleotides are TGTGCCAGCAGCCTTGGAGGGACTAATTACAATGAGCAGTTCTTC. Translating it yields CASSLGGTNYNEQFF.

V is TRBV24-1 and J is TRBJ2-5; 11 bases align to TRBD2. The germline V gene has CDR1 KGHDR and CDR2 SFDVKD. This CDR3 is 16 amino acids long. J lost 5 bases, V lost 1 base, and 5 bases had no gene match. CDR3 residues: CATSDFTSGSKETQYF. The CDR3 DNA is TGTGCCACCAGTGATTTTACTAGCGGGAGTAAGGAGACCCAGTACTTC.

CDR3 DNA: TGTGCCAGCAGACCTGACAGGGTTTTCTACAATGAGCAGTTCTTC. Translated, it gives CASRPDRVFYNEQFF. The rearrangement links TRBV7-9 to TRBJ2-1; the match to TRBD1 covers 7 bases. Germline-derived CDR1 and CDR2 are SEHNR and FQNEAQ (reference sequence). V shed 6 bases and J 3 bases; nucleotides not matched to a gene: 8. The CDR3 has 15 residues.

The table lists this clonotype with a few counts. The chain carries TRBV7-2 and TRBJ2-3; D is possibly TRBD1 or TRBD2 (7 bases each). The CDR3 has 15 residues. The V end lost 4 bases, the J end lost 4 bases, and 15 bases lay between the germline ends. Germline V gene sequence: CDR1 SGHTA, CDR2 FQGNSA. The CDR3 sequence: CASSSPGGGPDTQYF. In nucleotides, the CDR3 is TGTGCCAGCAGCTCACCAGGGGGGGGGCCAGATACGCAGTATTTT.

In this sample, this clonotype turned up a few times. The DNA of the CDR3 is TGTGCCAGCAGCCGCCCGCAAGTAGAAGGCACTGAAGCTTTCTTT. It specifies CASSRPQVEGTEAFF. The genes are TRBV7-9 and TRBJ1-1; D gene ambiguous. Germline loops: CDR1 SEHNR, CDR2 FQNEAQ (reference sequence). V shed 5 bases and J shed 4 bases, with 17 bases lying between them. CDR3 size: 15 residues.

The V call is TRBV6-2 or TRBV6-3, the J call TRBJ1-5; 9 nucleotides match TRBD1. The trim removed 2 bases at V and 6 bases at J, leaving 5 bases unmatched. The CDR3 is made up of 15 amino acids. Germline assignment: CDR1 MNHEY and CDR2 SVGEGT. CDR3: CASSYPRDRAQPQHF. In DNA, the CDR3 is TGTGCCAGCAGTTACCCCCGGGACAGGGCTCAGCCCCAGCATTTT.

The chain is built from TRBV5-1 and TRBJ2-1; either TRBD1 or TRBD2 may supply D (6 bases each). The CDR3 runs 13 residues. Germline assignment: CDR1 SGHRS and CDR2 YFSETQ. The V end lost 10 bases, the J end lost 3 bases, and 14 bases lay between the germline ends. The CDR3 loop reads CASSGAGYNEQFF. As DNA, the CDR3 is TGCGCCTCCTCGGGGGCGGGCTACAATGAGCAGTTCTTC.